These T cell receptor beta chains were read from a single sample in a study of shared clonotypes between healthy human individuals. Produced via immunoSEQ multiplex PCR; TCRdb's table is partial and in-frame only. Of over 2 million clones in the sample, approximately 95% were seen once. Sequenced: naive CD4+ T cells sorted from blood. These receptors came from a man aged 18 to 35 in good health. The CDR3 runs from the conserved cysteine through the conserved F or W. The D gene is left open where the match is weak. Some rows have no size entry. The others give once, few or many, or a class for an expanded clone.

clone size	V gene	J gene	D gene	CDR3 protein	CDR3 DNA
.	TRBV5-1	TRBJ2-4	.	CASSWGTGENIQYF	TGCGCCAGCAGCTGGGGAACCGGTGAAAACATTCAGTACTTC
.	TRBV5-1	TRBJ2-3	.	CASRSGTGYTQYF	TGCGCCAGCAGGTCCGGGACCGGTTATACGCAGTATTTT
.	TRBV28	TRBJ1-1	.	CASSPVQGRSVNTEAFF	TGTGCCAGCAGTCCCGTCCAGGGGCGATCTGTGAACACTGAAGCTTTCTTT
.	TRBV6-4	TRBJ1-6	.	CASSDRSFNSPLHF	TGTGCCAGCAGTGATCGGTCATTCAATTCACCCCTCCACTTT
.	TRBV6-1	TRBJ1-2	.	CASSPNYGYTF	TGTGCCAGCAGTCCCAACTATGGCTACACCTTC
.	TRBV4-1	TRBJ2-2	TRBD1	CASNQKEDRVRVGELFF	TGCGCCAGCAACCAGAAGGAGGACAGGGTCCGTGTCGGGGAGCTGTTTTTT
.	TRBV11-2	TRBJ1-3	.	CASSLSKLSGNTIYF	TGTGCCAGCAGCTTAAGTAAACTCTCTGGAAACACCATATATTTT
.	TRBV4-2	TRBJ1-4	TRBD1	CASSQDQGTGREKLFF	TGTGCCAGCAGCCAAGATCAGGGGACAGGGCGAGAAAAACTGTTTTTT
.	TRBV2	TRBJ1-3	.	CASRVDRLSSGNTIYF	TGTGCCAGCAGGGTAGACAGGCTAAGCTCTGGAAACACCATATATTTT
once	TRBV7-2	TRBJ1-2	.	CASSLGQDRGRYTF	TGTGCCAGCAGCTTAGGCCAGGACAGAGGCCGCTACACCTTC
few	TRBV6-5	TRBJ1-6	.	CASRRQSPLHF	TGTGCCAGCCGACGGCAGTCACCCCTCCACTTT
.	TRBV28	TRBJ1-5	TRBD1	CASSRQGAGQPQHF	TGTGCCAGCAGCCGCCAGGGGGCAGGTCAGCCCCAGCATTTT
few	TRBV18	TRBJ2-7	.	CASSPDRTYEQYF	TGTGCCAGCTCACCAGACAGGACCTACGAGCAGTACTTC
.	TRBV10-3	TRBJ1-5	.	CAISHPSYSNQPQHF	TGTGCCATTTCTCACCCCAGTTATAGCAATCAGCCCCAGCATTTT
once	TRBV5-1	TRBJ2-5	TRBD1	CASSLGQGARETQYF	TGCGCCAGCAGCCTGGGACAGGGGGCGCGGGAGACCCAGTACTTC
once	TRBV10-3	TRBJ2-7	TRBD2	CAISYQRETVEQYF	TGTGCCATCAGCTATCAGCGGGAAACGGTCGAGCAGTACTTC
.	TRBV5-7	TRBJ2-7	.	CASSLWAFRARLYEQYF	TGTGCCAGCAGCTTATGGGCGTTTCGGGCCCGGCTCTACGAGCAGTACTTC